Sequencing of this TCR beta chain was carried out in a study of response to subunit inactivated influenza vaccine. The CDR3 sequence is 16 residues long. Unmatched junction bases numbered 7, after V lost 1 base and J lost 2 bases. Per germline, CDR1 SGHVS and CDR2 FNYEAQ. TCRdb re-called the RT-PCR reads with MiXCR, one entry per CDR3 protein. The sample records roughly 190,000 distinct CDR3 sequences, roughly 12% being singletons. Separately, the same data were catalogued under a study of T cells expressing NK-cell markers. As reported in that work: The authors made TCR beta cDNA libraries by 5'RACE template switching. This switching added a universal primer site and UMIs.

The sample here was CD8+ T cells sorted from PBMCs, taken approximately 12 days after vaccination. The chain uses TRBV7-6 and TRBJ2-5, with 7 bases lining up with TRBD1. This TCR derives from a man aged 50 to 59 who received an inactivated influenza vaccine. This CDR3 is CASSLGPGGFQETQYF. CDR3 bases: TGTGCCAGCAGCTTAGGCCCAGGGGGTTTTCAAGAGACCCAGTACTTC.